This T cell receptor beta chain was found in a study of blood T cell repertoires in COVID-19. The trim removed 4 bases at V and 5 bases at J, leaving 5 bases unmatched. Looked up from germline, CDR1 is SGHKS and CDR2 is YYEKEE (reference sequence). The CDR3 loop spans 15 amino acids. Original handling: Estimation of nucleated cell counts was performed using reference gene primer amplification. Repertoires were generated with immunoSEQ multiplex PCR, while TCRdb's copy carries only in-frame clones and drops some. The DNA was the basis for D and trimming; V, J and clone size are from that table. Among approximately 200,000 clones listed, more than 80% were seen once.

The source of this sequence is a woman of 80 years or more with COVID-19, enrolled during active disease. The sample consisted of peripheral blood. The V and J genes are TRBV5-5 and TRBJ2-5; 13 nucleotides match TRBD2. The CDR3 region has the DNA TGTGCCAGCAGCACACTAGCGGGGGGGCCCGAGACCCAGTACTTC. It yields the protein CASSTLAGGPETQYF.